Below are 28 T cell receptor beta chains sequenced from a single sample in a study of blood T cells in healthy people across ages. Through a sample-barcoded 5' primer and a J-beta primer mix, a second PCR was run for roughly 7 to 11 cycles. TCRdb reprocessed the 5' RACE reads via MiXCR and lists one record per CDR3 protein. The sample lists around 1,800,000 distinct CDR3 sequences; about two fifths were seen once. Material: blood. The receptors were gathered from a human donor in good health.

The chain carries TRBV5-1 and TRBJ2-6, with D perhaps TRBD1 or TRBD2 (5 bases each). This CDR3 spans 16 amino acids. In germline, CDR1 is SGHRS, CDR2 YFSETQ. V shed 2 bases and J shed 2 bases, with 11 bases lying between them. The DNA for the CDR3 is TGCGCCAGCAGCTTCAACCAGGGAGCTGGGGCCAACGTCCTGACTTTC. Amino acid sequence: CASSFNQGAGANVLTF.

The chain has TRBV27 and TRBJ2-1; D is unclear. The V gene lost 5 bases and the J gene lost 7 bases, with 15 bases spanning the gap. The CDR3 consists of 14 residues. CDR1 is MNHEY and CDR2 is SMNVEV in the germline V gene (reference sequence). CDR3 protein: CASSVRLPINEQFF. The CDR3 DNA is TGTGCCAGCAGTGTCCGTCTACCTATAAATGAGCAGTTCTTC.

This chain uses TRBV12-3 or TRBV12-4 with TRBJ1-3; D gene ambiguous. The CDR3 is 14 amino acids. V was shortened by 8 bases and J by 0 bases, with 11 bases between the two germline ends. CDR3 DNA sequence: TGTGCCAGCGTCCCCATAAACTCTGGAAACACCATATATTTT. Translating gives CASVPINSGNTIYF.

This clonotype was detected a few times. This rearrangement joins TRBV20-1 to TRBJ1-2, with D possibly being TRBD1 (6 bases). Trimming pared 0 bases from V and 7 bases from J, leaving 12 bases between. Germline V CDR1 and CDR2: DFQATT, SNEGSKA (reference sequence). This CDR3 is built from 13 residues. For the CDR3, the DNA is TGCAGTGCTAGAGATCTTTCCAGGGGTGGCTACACCTTC. Translating gives CSARDLSRGGYTF.

This clonotype was counted a few times. The chain combines TRBV20-1 with TRBJ2-7, with D unclear. CDR3 length equals 13 residues. Germline V gene lookup returns CDR1 DFQATT and CDR2 SNEGSKA (reference sequence). V gave up 0 bases and J gave up 2 bases, with 8 bases separating them. This CDR3 reads CSAREWRAYEQYF. The CDR3 DNA follows: TGCAGTGCTAGAGAGTGGAGAGCCTACGAGCAGTACTTC.

CDR3 sequence reads: CASRPRNSGANVLTF. CDR3 bases: TGTGCCAGCAGACCACGGAACTCTGGGGCCAACGTCCTGACTTTC. The chain is built from TRBV6-2 or TRBV6-3 and TRBJ2-6; D gene ambiguous. Germline values: CDR1 MNHEY, CDR2 SVGEGT. Trimming cost V 6 bases and J 0 bases, with 9 bases left between them. CDR3 length equals 15 residues.

This chain links TRBV20-1 with TRBJ2-7; weak D call: TRBD2 (6 bases). CDR3 size: 13 residues. The germline V gene encodes CDR1 DFQATT and CDR2 SNEGSKA (reference sequence). Trimming pared 6 bases from V and 0 bases from J, leaving 12 bases between. The CDR3 DNA reads TGCAGTGCGACGGACGGGAGCTCCTACGAGCAGTACTTC. Its translation: CSATDGSSYEQYF.

The chain joins TRBV7-3 to TRBJ2-7, with TRBD2 identical over 10 bases. The CDR3 is 15 amino acids. V lost 5 bases to trimming and J lost 3 bases; unmatched junction nucleotides: 7. Germline V gives CDR1 SGHTA, CDR2 FQGTGA. The CDR3 here is CASSPKLAGLYEQYF. Written as DNA, the CDR3 is TGTGCCAGCAGCCCGAAACTAGCGGGGCTCTACGAGCAGTACTTC.

The chain employs TRBV7-2 and TRBJ1-5; D call uncertain. CDR1 SGHTA and CDR2 FQGNSA come from the germline V gene. CDR3 size: 9 residues. Trimming stripped 2 bases from V and 13 bases from J, with 3 bases between. CDR3 coding DNA: TGTGCCAGCAGCTTAAGACAGCATTTT. Protein sequence: CASSLRQHF.

The chain couples TRBV7-2 to TRBJ2-5; D not resolved. The J call may be in error: the DNA end matches TRBJ2-7 better. The germline V gene has CDR1 SGHTA and CDR2 FQGNSA. The CDR3 length is 15 residues. CDR3 protein: CASSHGPGKSYEQYF. The DNA of the CDR3 is TGTGCCAGCAGCCATGGGCCCGGAAAGTCCTACGAGCAGTACTTC.

This clonotype has only a few counts. The chain couples TRBV7-9 to TRBJ1-2, with 7 bases aligning to TRBD1. The V segment lost 5 bases and the J segment 8 bases; nucleotides outside the gene matches: 8. Looked up from germline, CDR1 is SEHNR and CDR2 is FQNEAQ (reference sequence). The CDR3 is 13 residues long. The CDR3 protein is CASSAGTASGYTF. CDR3 sequence (DNA): TGTGCCAGCAGCGCCGGGACAGCCAGCGGCTACACCTTC.

The chain uses TRBV7-2 and TRBJ2-1; 8 bases match TRBD2. This CDR3 is built from 15 residues. V was pared by 2 bases and J by 5 bases, with 5 bases of the junction left unmatched. Germline CDR1 reads SGHTA; CDR2 reads FQGNSA. The CDR3 reads CASSLWAGGNNEQFF. Written as DNA, the CDR3 is TGTGCCAGCAGCTTATGGGCGGGGGGCAACAATGAGCAGTTCTTC. Full variable domain (missing parts from reference TRBV7-2 and TRBJ2-1): GAGVSQSPSNKVTEKGKDVELRCDPISGHTALYWYRQSLGQGLEFLIYFQGNSAPDKSGLPSDRFSAERTGGSVSTLTIQRTQQEDSAVYLCASSLWAGGNNEQFFGPGTRLTVL.

This clonotype was found a few times. The junction departs from germline at one end; a sequencing error may be responsible. This chain connects TRBV12-3 or TRBV12-4 to TRBJ2-3, with D tentatively TRBD1 (6 bases). The CDR3 has 15 residues. The CDR3 DNA reads TGTGCCGGCAGGAAACAGGGTACCCCCACAGATACGCAGTATTTT. Amino acid sequence: CAGRKQGTPTDTQYF.

The chain carries TRBV20-1 and TRBJ1-5, with D possibly TRBD1 on 6 matching bases. Germline V CDR1 and CDR2: DFQATT, SNEGSKA (reference sequence). The length of the CDR3 is 16 residues. Trimming shortened V by 5 bases and J by 1 base, and 18 bases separated the two germline ends. The CDR3 spells CSAYPWGRGSNQPQHF. CDR3 DNA sequence: TGCAGTGCTTATCCGTGGGGGCGCGGGAGCAATCAGCCCCAGCATTTT.

The genes are TRBV6-6 and TRBJ1-1, with D maybe TRBD1 (6 bases). CDR3 length equals 14 residues. The germline V gene encodes CDR1 MNHNY and CDR2 SVGAGI (reference sequence). V was pared by 8 bases and J by 4 bases, with 17 bases between. CDR3 sequence: CASYPGAKITEAFF. The CDR3 DNA is TGTGCCAGCTATCCGGGGGCCAAAATCACTGAAGCTTTCTTT.

The chain carries TRBV20-1 and TRBJ2-6; no clear D. From germline, CDR1 is DFQATT and CDR2 SNEGSKA (reference sequence). Between the trimmed V and J ends, which lost 5 bases and 0 bases, there was a span of 11 bases. The CDR3 spans 15 residues. CDR3 sequence: CSASPVSSGANVLTF. The CDR3 DNA reads TGCAGTGCTTCCCCCGTGAGCTCTGGGGCCAACGTCCTGACTTTC.

In this sample, this clonotype turned up a few times. This chain connects TRBV7-9 to TRBJ2-1; the match to TRBD2 covers 15 bases. V dropped 5 bases and J dropped 1; count of bases not matched to a gene: 6. The length of the CDR3 is 18 residues. Germline V gene sequence: CDR1 SEHNR, CDR2 FQNEAQ (reference sequence). The CDR3 DNA reads TGTGCCAGCAGCCATCGGACTAGCGGGGGGGCGTCCTACAATGAGCAGTTCTTC. Encoded protein: CASSHRTSGGASYNEQFF.

The rearrangement uses TRBV29-1 and TRBJ2-2, with TRBD1 matching over 8 bases. The CDR3 contains 14 residues. CDR1 and CDR2 from the germline V gene are SQVTM and ANQGSEA. With V trimmed by 6 bases and J by 7 bases, 10 bases remained unmatched. CDR3 in amino acids: CSVEWQGANGELFF. The CDR3 DNA follows: TGCAGCGTGGAATGGCAGGGGGCTAACGGGGAGCTGTTTTTT.

The chain joins TRBV12-3 or TRBV12-4 to TRBJ1-6; D perhaps matches TRBD1 (5 bases). This CDR3 comprises 17 residues. Trimming removed 1 base from V and 9 bases from J, with 19 bases in between. CDR3 amino acids: CASSLEAGRRGGSPLHF. The CDR3 bases are TGTGCCAGCAGTTTAGAGGCGGGGCGGAGAGGTGGTTCACCCCTCCACTTT.

The chain employs TRBV2 and TRBJ2-4; D is possibly TRBD2 (6 bases). Looked up from germline, CDR1 is SNHLY and CDR2 is FYNNEI. V was clipped by 8 bases and J by 6 bases, with 20 bases between them. The CDR3 loop spans 15 amino acids. CDR3 region: CASGGPGTRVNIQYF. The CDR3 bases are TGTGCCAGCGGAGGGCCCGGGACCCGGGTAAACATTCAGTACTTC.

The chain's CDR3 is CASSFRREGTMNTEAFF. The CDR3 bases are TGTGCCAGCAGCTTCCGCAGGGAGGGGACCATGAACACTGAAGCTTTCTTT. The chain combines TRBV7-6 with TRBJ1-1; maybe TRBD1 (5 bases). The germline V gene has CDR1 SGHVS and CDR2 FNYEAQ. The CDR3 spans 17 residues. Trimming took 3 bases from V and 0 from J, leaving 17 bases between them.

This clonotype has more than one count but fewer than ten. This rearrangement joins TRBV6-5 to TRBJ2-5, with 13 bases aligning to TRBD2. V lost 1 base and J lost 5; bases outside the gene matches: 7. Germline V CDR1 and CDR2: MNHEY, SVGAGI. The CDR3 length is 17 residues. The CDR3 coding sequence is TGTGCCAGCAGTTACTGGACTAGCGGGGGCCGGGTGGAGACCCAGTACTTC. Amino acids: CASSYWTSGGRVETQYF.

As concerns this clonotype: Sequence at one end of the junction differs from germline and may be a read error. The chain uses TRBV5-5 and TRBJ2-5, with D uncertain. Germline-derived CDR1 and CDR2 are SGHKS and YYEKEE (reference sequence). There are 13 residues in the CDR3. The CDR3 reads CASSLELNWTRYF. The CDR3 coding sequence is TGTGCCAGCAGCTTGGAACTCAATTGGACCCGGTACTTC.

This clonotype appeared a few times. This chain connects TRBV6-6 to TRBJ1-4; no definite D call. The V gene's germline CDR1 is MNHNY and CDR2 SVGAGI (reference sequence). This CDR3 is 14 amino acids long. Trimming cost V 2 bases and J 7 bases, with 11 bases left between them. The chain's CDR3 is CASSYEPVIEKLFF. CDR3 bases: TGTGCCAGCAGTTACGAGCCCGTTATTGAAAAACTGTTTTTT.

The chain has TRBV7-3 and TRBJ1-1; perhaps TRBD1 as D (6 bases). V was clipped by 4 bases and J by 5 bases, with 14 bases between them. This CDR3 has 14 amino acids. CDR1 and CDR2 (germline): SGHTA, FQGTGA. The CDR3 DNA reads as TGTGCCAGCAGCTCACAAAACAGGGATACTGAAGCTTTCTTT. Translated: CASSSQNRDTEAFF.

The CDR3: CASSPSGYDEQFF. DNA for the CDR3: TGTGCCAGCTCACCATCGGGTTACGATGAGCAGTTCTTC. This chain joins TRBV18 and TRBJ2-1, with unresolved D. The V end lost 2 bases, the J end lost 8 bases, and 10 bases lay between the germline ends. CDR1 is KGHSH and CDR2 is LQKENI in the germline V gene. The CDR3 extends over 13 amino acids.

Comments on this clonotype: Possible read error: a much larger clone is one base away. The J gene is TRBJ2-1, the V gene TRBV7-6; D call uncertain. CDR1 is SGHVS, CDR2 FNYEAQ, per germline. The CDR3 sequence is 12 residues long. The CDR3 sequence: CTSSLVLNEQFF. CDR3 nucleotides: TGTACCAGCAGCTTGGTGCTCAATGAGCAGTTCTTC.

This chain links TRBV24-1 with TRBJ2-5; D possibly matches TRBD1 or TRBD2 (5 bases each). This CDR3 contains 13 residues. The V gene lost 3 bases and the J gene lost 5 bases, with 9 bases spanning the gap. From germline, CDR1 is KGHDR and CDR2 SFDVKD. The CDR3 sequence is CATSDVGTETQYF. CDR3 DNA: TGTGCCACCAGTGATGTAGGGACGGAGACCCAGTACTTC.